One sample yielded the 21 T cell receptor beta chains listed below, sequenced in a study of CD8 T cells in ankylosing spondylitis. Each CDR3 protein gets one entry after TCRdb re-called the 5' RACE reads with MiXCR. Among some 220,000 distinct CDR3 sequences, roughly a tenth were seen once, and the ten largest hold roughly 2.5%. The sample comprised blood, either unsorted or a sorted T cell fraction (not recorded which). Every receptor here comes from a male donor with ankylosing spondylitis or in good health (not recorded which).

The V gene is TRBV30, the J gene TRBJ2-2, with TRBD2 matching 10 bases. Germline CDR1 GTSNPN, CDR2 SVGIG (reference sequence). The V and J ends lost 0 bases and 5 bases, in that order; junction bases with no gene match: 9. The CDR3 runs 17 residues. The CDR3 DNA follows: TGTGCCTGGAGTGTACGGCTACTAGCGGGACTTACCGGGGAGCTGTTTTTT. Translation gives CAWSVRLLAGLTGELFF.

Many counts were recorded for this clonotype. The chain combines TRBV14 with TRBJ2-2; 7 bases align to TRBD1. The CDR3 loop spans 15 amino acids. Trimming removed 3 bases from V and 2 bases from J; junction bases left unmatched: 3. Germline loops: CDR1 SGHDN, CDR2 FVKESK. DNA of the CDR3: TGTGCCAGCAGCCAGGACAGGCTCAACACCGGGGAGCTGTTTTTT. Amino acids: CASSQDRLNTGELFF.

V and J are TRBV10-3 and TRBJ1-5; 8 bases line up with TRBD1. The CDR3 consists of 11 residues. CDR1 and CDR2 from the germline V gene are ENHRY and SYGVKD. Trimming cost V 11 bases and J 7 bases; bases outside gene matches: 4. CDR3 nucleotide sequence: TGTGCCGGACAGGGAAGGCAGCCCCAGCATTTT. Protein sequence: CAGQGRQPQHF.

In its sample, this clonotype was seen many times. The chain has TRBV20-1 and TRBJ1-5; 8 nucleotides agree with TRBD1. Germline V gene data show CDR1 as DFQATT and CDR2 as SNEGSKA (reference sequence). This CDR3 is 13 amino acids long. The V gene end was trimmed by 5 bases and the J gene end by 7 bases; junction bases not matched to a gene: 7. CDR3 region: CSASDRDPQPQHF. The CDR3 nucleotides read TGCAGTGCTTCGGACAGGGATCCCCAGCCCCAGCATTTT.

This clonotype was observed many times. The V gene is TRBV24-1, the J gene TRBJ2-2, with D unresolved. Trimming removed 5 bases from V and 7 bases from J, with 7 bases in between. The CDR3 sequence is 12 residues long. Germline V gene lookup returns CDR1 KGHDR and CDR2 SFDVKD. CDR3 nucleotides: TGTGCCACCAGTGCCCTGAGCGGGGAGCTGTTTTTT. It yields the protein CATSALSGELFF.

Ten or more counts support this clonotype. The chain has TRBV30 and TRBJ1-5, with D tentatively TRBD1 (6 bases). The CDR3 totals 16 residues. Germline loops: CDR1 GTSNPN, CDR2 SVGIG (reference sequence). V shed 3 bases and J shed 4 bases, with 19 bases lying between them. The CDR3 sequence: CAWSAFSGVGNQPQHF. As DNA, the CDR3 is TGTGCCTGGAGCGCTTTCTCAGGGGTAGGGAATCAGCCCCAGCATTTT.

This clonotype came up many times. The chain has TRBV5-6 and TRBJ1-5; 7 nucleotides line up with TRBD1. The length of the CDR3 is 16 residues. V lost 4 bases, J lost 7 bases, and 14 bases stayed unmatched. Per germline, CDR1 SGHDT and CDR2 YYEEEE. CDR3 loop: CASSAGTASIRQPQHF. As DNA, the CDR3 is TGTGCCAGCAGCGCAGGGACAGCCTCCATCAGGCAGCCCCAGCATTTT. The variable domain in full, completed from reference TRBV5-6 and TRBJ1-5, reads DAGVTQSPTHLIKTRGQQVTLRCSPKSGHDTVSWYQQALGQGPQFIFQYYEEEERQRGNFPDRFSGHQFPNYSSELNVNALLLGDSALYLCASSAGTASIRQPQHFGDGTRLSIL.

This clonotype was found many times. The chain employs TRBV10-2 and TRBJ2-2; 7 nucleotides align to TRBD2. The CDR3 has 17 amino acids. V lost 2 bases, J lost 0 bases, and 6 bases stayed unmatched. CDR1 and CDR2 from the germline V gene are WSHSY and SAAADI. The CDR3 DNA sequence: TGCGCCAGCAGTGAGAGACGAGCGGGGTCGAACACCGGGGAGCTGTTTTTT. Amino acids: CASSERRAGSNTGELFF.

This clonotype has at least ten counts. The chain links TRBV4-1 to TRBJ1-5; 11 nucleotides agree with TRBD1. V trimming: 3 bases; J trimming: 4 bases; junction bases outside the gene matches: 8. The CDR3 consists of 17 residues. CDR1 is MGHRA and CDR2 is YSYEKL in the germline V gene. Written as DNA, the CDR3 is TGCGCCAGCAGCCACCGGGACAGGGGGTTCGGGAATCAGCCCCAGCATTTT. It yields the protein CASSHRDRGFGNQPQHF.

This clonotype was picked up many times. The chain uses TRBV20-1 and TRBJ1-1; possibly TRBD1 for D (5 bases). V was clipped by 2 bases and J by 4 bases, with 8 bases between them. Germline V CDR1 and CDR2: DFQATT, SNEGSKA (reference sequence). CDR3 length: 12 residues. CDR3 coding DNA: TGCAGTGCTAGACCAGGGCTCACTGAAGCTTTCTTT. It codes for CSARPGLTEAFF.

The chain joins TRBV10-3 to TRBJ1-2; D may be TRBD1 (5 bases). V was shortened by 5 bases and J by 1 base, with 11 bases between the two germline ends. The CDR3 length is 14 residues. The germline gives CDR1 ENHRY, CDR2 SYGVKD. This chain's CDR3 is CAISNSQVNYGYTF. Here the CDR3 DNA reads TGTGCCATCAGTAACTCACAGGTTAACTATGGCTACACCTTC.

This clonotype was observed many times. This chain connects TRBV3-1 to TRBJ2-5, with a tentative D call TRBD2 (5 bases). CDR3 length: 15 residues. V dropped 0 bases and J dropped 1 base, with 9 bases sitting between them. Germline V gene data show CDR1 as LGHDT and CDR2 as YNNKEL (reference sequence). As DNA, the CDR3 is TGTGCCAGCAGCCAAGAGGCTAGCAGCCAAGAGACCCAGTACTTC. Amino acid sequence: CASSQEASSQETQYF.

This clonotype has ten or more counts. The gene calls are TRBV20-1 and TRBJ1-1; D may be TRBD1 (6 bases). Germline V gene data show CDR1 as DFQATT and CDR2 as SNEGSKA (reference sequence). The CDR3 loop spans 15 amino acids. The V end was cut by 0 bases, the J end by 1 base, with 12 bases between. This CDR3 is CSAREHRVSNTEAFF. Written as DNA, the CDR3 is TGCAGTGCTAGAGAACACAGGGTTTCGAACACTGAAGCTTTCTTT.

This clonotype occurred many times. CDR3 protein: CASSQVQEAYEQYF. As DNA, the CDR3 is TGTGCCAGCAGCCAAGTGCAGGAAGCCTACGAGCAGTACTTC. The V call is TRBV4-2, the J call TRBJ2-7, with D unresolved. V was pared by 1 base and J by 2 bases, with 9 bases between. The CDR3 has 14 residues. Germline V lookup: CDR1 LGHNA, CDR2 YNFKEQ.

This clonotype was recorded many times. The chain has TRBV6-2 or TRBV6-3 and TRBJ2-2, with D possibly being TRBD1 (5 bases). Trimming took 5 bases from V and 4 from J, leaving 8 bases between them. Germline-derived CDR1 and CDR2 are MNHEY and SVGEGT. The CDR3 has 13 amino acids. The CDR3 loop reads CASSDSLTGELFF. CDR3 bases: TGTGCCAGCAGTGACAGTCTCACCGGGGAGCTGTTTTTT.

This clonotype was observed a few times. CDR3 nucleotide sequence: TGTGCCAGCAGCCCTGTGGGACAGGGATACTACAATGAGCAGTTCTTC. It specifies CASSPVGQGYYNEQFF. V gene TRBV7-2 combines with J gene TRBJ2-1, with 9 bases that match TRBD1. The CDR3 has 16 amino acids. With 5 bases clipped from V and 3 bases from J, the junction kept 8 bases outside the gene matches. CDR1 and CDR2 (germline): SGHTA, FQGNSA.

This clonotype has ten or more counts. The chain uses TRBV29-1 and TRBJ1-2; D is undetermined. Germline V gene data show CDR1 as SQVTM and CDR2 as ANQGSEA. Trimming removed 4 bases from V and 4 bases from J, with 10 bases in between. This CDR3 has 12 amino acids. CDR3 sequence reads: CSVGREVYGYTF. The CDR3 DNA is TGCAGCGTTGGCCGAGAAGTCTATGGCTACACCTTC.

This clonotype was counted ten times or more. The chain combines TRBV4-2 with TRBJ1-4, with D possibly matching TRBD1 (6 bases). V lost 0 bases and J lost 8, with 16 bases in between. CDR3 size: 16 residues. The germline CDR1 and CDR2 sequences are LGHNA and YNFKEQ. This CDR3 reads CASSQDLGGDREKLFF. The CDR3 coding sequence is TGTGCCAGCAGCCAAGATCTAGGGGGAGATCGGGAAAAACTGTTTTTT.

In its sample, this clonotype was seen many times. The chain recombines TRBV5-1 with TRBJ1-1; D might be TRBD1 (6 bases). CDR1 and CDR2 from the germline V gene are SGHRS and YFSETQ. Deletions cut 4 bases from V and 1 base from J, with 23 bases between. CDR3 length: 18 residues. The CDR3 reads CASSISPGTSGSNTEAFF. The CDR3 DNA sequence: TGCGCCAGCAGCATCTCCCCCGGGACATCAGGGTCGAACACTGAAGCTTTCTTT.

The chain couples TRBV7-9 to TRBJ1-1; 9 positions match TRBD1. The CDR3 spans 15 residues. The ends lost 5 bases at V and 4 bases at J; junction bases unmatched: 8. From germline, CDR1 is SEHNR and CDR2 FQNEAQ (reference sequence). The CDR3 bases are TGTGCCAGCAGCCCCCCCGGGACAGGGAGCACTGAAGCTTTCTTT. Protein sequence: CASSPPGTGSTEAFF. Combining the CDR3 with reference TRBV7-9 and TRBJ1-1 gives the whole variable domain DTGVSQNPRHKITKRGQNVTFRCDPISEHNRLYWYRQTLGQGPEFLTYFQNEAQLEKSRLLSDRFSAERPKGSFSTLEIQRTEQGDSAMYLCASSPPGTGSTEAFFGQGTRLTVV.

Ten or more counts support this clonotype. The V call is TRBV12-3 or TRBV12-4, the J call TRBJ2-7; the D gene is possibly TRBD2 (7 bases). V was cut by 4 bases and J by 4 bases, with 14 bases left in between. The CDR3 contains 14 residues. Written as DNA, the CDR3 is TGTGCCAGCAGTTACAGGGAGGGGAATTACGAGCAGTACTTC. Translation gives CASSYREGNYEQYF.